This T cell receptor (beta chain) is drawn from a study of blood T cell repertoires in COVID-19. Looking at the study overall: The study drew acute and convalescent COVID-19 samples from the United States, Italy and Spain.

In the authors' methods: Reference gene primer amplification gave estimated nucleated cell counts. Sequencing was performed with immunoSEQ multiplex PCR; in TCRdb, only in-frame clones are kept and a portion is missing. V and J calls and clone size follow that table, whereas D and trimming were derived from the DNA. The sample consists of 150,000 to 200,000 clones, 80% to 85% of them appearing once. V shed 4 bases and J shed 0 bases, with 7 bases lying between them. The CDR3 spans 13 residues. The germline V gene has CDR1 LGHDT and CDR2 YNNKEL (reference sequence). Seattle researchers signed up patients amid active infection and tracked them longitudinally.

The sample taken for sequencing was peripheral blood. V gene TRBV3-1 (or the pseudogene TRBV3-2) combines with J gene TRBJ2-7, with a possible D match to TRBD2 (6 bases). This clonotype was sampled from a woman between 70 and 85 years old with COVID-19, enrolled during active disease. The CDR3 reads CASSRDSSYEQYF. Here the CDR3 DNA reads TGTGCCAGCAGCCGGGACTCCTCCTACGAGCAGTACTTC.